These T cell receptor beta chains were read from a single sample in a study of T cell responses to AZD1222 COVID-19 vaccine. Method: immunoSEQ multiplex PCR; TCRdb's copy keeps in-frame clones and lacks some. This sample has under 130,000 clones, with about 81% found just once. The source was peripheral blood, collected on day 0 of AZD1222 vaccination. Receptor source: an adult in good health. Both conserved end residues are part of each CDR3. The D gene is left open where the match is weak. Expanded clones are given a class, and other clones once, few, many or no size at all.

>.|TRBV6-5|.|TRBJ1-2
TGTGCCAGCAGGACAGCTAATTCCGCTTCTAATGGCTACACCTTC
CASRTANSASNGYTF
>.|TRBV5-5|.|TRBJ2-5
TGTGCCAGCAGCTTGGAGGACTTAGACGCGACCCAGTACTTC
CASSLEDLDATQYF
>.|TRBV7-6|TRBD1|TRBJ2-7
TGTGCCAGCAGCTTAGCGCTCCAAGGGCGACAGGGGGCTTCCTACGAGCAGTACTTC
CASSLALQGRQGASYEQYF
>.|TRBV15|TRBD2|TRBJ2-1
TGTGCCACCAGCAGGAAGAGGGAACTAGCGGGGGGGCCCGGGTTTAATGAGCAGTTCTTC
CATSRKRELAGGPGFNEQFF
>.|TRBV3-1/TRBV3-2|.|TRBJ1-4
TGTGCCAGCAGCCCCGGAAGGGGGGGAAGCAATGAAAAACTGTTTTTT
CASSPGRGGSNEKLFF
>.|TRBV4-3|.|TRBJ1-4
TGCGCCAGCAGCCCTACGGGGGGCCCTAGTGAAAAACTGTTTTTT
CASSPTGGPSEKLFF
>.|TRBV7-9|.|TRBJ2-1
TGTGCCAGCAGCCACGAGGGATATGAGCAGTTCTTC
CASSHEGYEQFF
>.|TRBV7-2|.|TRBJ1-1
TGTGCCAGCAGCCTTCACCGGCCGGATCCCGTGGCTTTCTTT
CASSLHRPDPVAFF
>few|TRBV3-1/TRBV3-2|.|TRBJ1-1
TGTGCCAGCAGCCGGGGACTCCGGAACACTGAAGCTTTCTTT
CASSRGLRNTEAFF
>.|TRBV4-1|.|TRBJ1-5
TGCGCCAGCAGCCAAGATCACCCGGGAGGGTATAGCAATCAGCCCCAGCATTTT
CASSQDHPGGYSNQPQHF
>.|TRBV7-2|.|TRBJ2-4
TGTGCCAGCAGCGGCATGGGGGCCAAAAACATTCAGTACTTC
CASSGMGAKNIQYF
>.|TRBV10-2|TRBD2|TRBJ2-5
TGCGCCAGCAGTGAGTCGAGACGGGGGGTCCTAGAGACCCAGTACTTC
CASSESRRGVLETQYF
>.|TRBV6-5|TRBD1|TRBJ1-1
TGTGCCAGCAGATACAGGGGGCGACTAACTGAAGCTTTCTTT
CASRYRGRLTEAFF
>.|TRBV11-1|.|TRBJ1-1
TGTGCCAGCAGCCCTTATGGCACGAACACTGAAGCTTTCTTT
CASSPYGTNTEAFF
>.|TRBV30|.|TRBJ1-2
TGTGCCTGGAGTTCAGGGTTCCTCGGCTATGGCTACACCTTC
CAWSSGFLGYGYTF
>.|TRBV5-1|.|TRBJ1-2
TGCGCCAGCAGCTTAGGACAGACCGACTATGGCTACACCTTC
CASSLGQTDYGYTF
>few|TRBV7-9|TRBD1|TRBJ1-1
TGTGCCAGCAGCTCACAGGGGGGCACTGAAGCTTTCTTT
CASSSQGGTEAFF
>.|TRBV2|.|TRBJ2-2
TGTGCCAGCCGGTGGGGAGCGAACACCGGGGAGCTGTTTTTT
CASRWGANTGELFF
>.|TRBV12-2|.|TRBJ2-1
TGTGCAAGTCGCTTAAAAGGGACAGGGGGGTATGAGCAGTTCTTC
CASRLKGTGGYEQFF
>.|TRBV4-2|.|TRBJ1-5
TGTGCCAGCAGCCAACTTGCAGGGGATCCTAATCAGCCCCAGCATTTT
CASSQLAGDPNQPQHF
>.|TRBV5-1|.|TRBJ2-7
TGCGCCAGCAGCTTGGGATCAGGGTCCTACGAGCAGTACTTC
CASSLGSGSYEQYF
>.|TRBV11-2|.|TRBJ2-7
TGTGCCAGCAGCTTAGATCTGATCTACGAGCAGTACTTC
CASSLDLIYEQYF
>.|TRBV5-4|TRBD1|TRBJ2-2
TGTGCCAGCAGCGCTACAGGGGGCGCCCAACTAACGAACACCGGGGAGCTGTTTTTT
CASSATGGAQLTNTGELFF
>.|TRBV9|.|TRBJ1-4
TGTGCCAGCAGCGGCGGGACATCCCGAAATGAAAAACTGTTTTTT
CASSGGTSRNEKLFF
>few|TRBV7-3|.|TRBJ2-5
TGTGCCAGCAGCTTAATCCCGGGCCCCCAAGAGACCCAGTACTTC
CASSLIPGPQETQYF
>.|TRBV2|.|TRBJ2-6
TGTGCCAGCAGGGACTCTGGGGCCAACGTCCTGACTTTC
CASRDSGANVLTF
>.|TRBV5-4|.|TRBJ2-3
TGTGCCAGCAGCATCCAACTGGCGGTTACAGATACGCAGTATTTT
CASSIQLAVTDTQYF
>.|TRBV6-1|.|TRBJ1-2
TGTGCCAGCAGTGAAGCGCTCGACAGCTTCTATGGCTACACCTTC
CASSEALDSFYGYTF
>.|TRBV14|.|TRBJ1-1
TGTGCCAGCAGCCAAGTAACAGGACGGACTGAAGCTTTCTTT
CASSQVTGRTEAFF
>.|TRBV4-3|.|TRBJ1-2
TGCGCCAGCAGCCAAAATTGGGGGGGAGCCTATGGCTACACCTTC
CASSQNWGGAYGYTF
>.|TRBV6-2/TRBV6-3|.|TRBJ2-1
TGTGCCAGCAGTTCGGGGGACATAATCGATGAGCAGTTCTTC
CASSSGDIIDEQFF
>.|TRBV18|.|TRBJ2-3
TGTGCCAGCTCAACAATGGACAGCCATACGACGTTAGATACGCAGTATTTT
CASSTMDSHTTLDTQYF
>.|TRBV12-3/TRBV12-4|.|TRBJ2-1
TGTGCCAGCAGTTTTGGGGACGGGCAGTTCTTC
CASSFGDGQFF
>.|TRBV12-5|.|TRBJ1-1
TGTGCTAGTGGTTTTTCTAGCGTGATGAACACTGAAGCTTTCTTT
CASGFSSVMNTEAFF
>once|TRBV18|.|TRBJ1-1
TGTGCCAGCTCAAGATATGACAGGAGCACTGAAGCTTTCTTT
CASSRYDRSTEAFF
>.|TRBV4-3|.|TRBJ2-7
TGCGCCAGCAGCCCTGAACTAGCCTCCGAGCAGTACTTC
CASSPELASEQYF
>.|TRBV7-9|TRBD1|TRBJ2-7
TGTGCCAGCGGGCGACAGGGGGCGCTTGGCGAGCAGTACTTC
CASGRQGALGEQYF
>.|TRBV7-9|.|TRBJ2-7
TGTGCCAGCAGCTTGCAGGGCCAGGAGCAGTACTTC
CASSLQGQEQYF
>few|TRBV10-2|.|TRBJ1-5
TGCGCCAGCAGTGCAGGGAGCGGACAGCCCCAGCATTTT
CASSAGSGQPQHF
>few|TRBV5-8|.|TRBJ1-6
TGTGCCAGCAGCTTGGATACGATCTATAATTCACCCCTCCACTTT
CASSLDTIYNSPLHF
>.|TRBV4-1|TRBD2|TRBJ2-7
TGCGCCAGCAGCCAAGATTCTCAGCGGGGGATATCCTACGAGCAGTACTTC
CASSQDSQRGISYEQYF
>.|TRBV18|.|TRBJ2-4
TGTGCCAGCTCACCAGACACACTAGCCAAAAACATTCAGTACTTC
CASSPDTLAKNIQYF
>few|TRBV11-2|.|TRBJ1-2
TGTGCCAGCAGCCGGGGGGGGGCTGCCCAGTCCCACTATGGCTACACCTTC
CASSRGGAAQSHYGYTF
>.|TRBV5-6|.|TRBJ2-3
TGTGCCAGCAGCCGGACTAGCACAGATACGCAGTATTTT
CASSRTSTDTQYF
>.|TRBV6-5|.|TRBJ2-2
TGTGCCAGCAGGACACCGGGACGGATAACCGGGGAGCTGTTTTTT
CASRTPGRITGELFF
>.|TRBV5-1|.|TRBJ2-7
TGCGCCAGCAGCTTGTCGGGTACTTCCTACGAGCAGTACTTC
CASSLSGTSYEQYF
>.|TRBV2|TRBD1|TRBJ2-7
TGTGCCAGTACTGGACAGGGGAAATACGAGCAGTACTTC
CASTGQGKYEQYF
>.|TRBV11-2|.|TRBJ2-2
TGTGCCAGCAGCTCCCAGACGGGATCGAACACCGGGGAGCTGTTTTTT
CASSSQTGSNTGELFF
>.|TRBV10-2|TRBD1|TRBJ1-2
TGCGCAGTCTTCCGGGACAGGGAAGTTAATGGCTACACCTTC
CAVFRDREVNGYTF
>.|TRBV27|TRBD1|TRBJ1-1
TGTGCCAGCAGTTTATTGACAGGGAAGACTGAAGCTTTCTTT
CASSLLTGKTEAFF
>.|TRBV20-1|.|TRBJ2-3
TGCAGTGCTAGAGATCTGGATACGCAGTATTTT
CSARDLDTQYF
>.|TRBV7-9|.|TRBJ1-1
TGTGCCAGCAGCCCCACCCGGGGCACTGAAGCTTTCTTT
CASSPTRGTEAFF